Listed below are T cell receptor beta chains from one sample, sequenced in a study of blood T cell repertoires in COVID-19. The repertoire was sequenced with immunoSEQ multiplex PCR; TCRdb's copy has only in-frame clones and lacks some. This table has 90,000 to 130,000 clones, 60% to 80% appearing once. Sequencing was carried out using peripheral blood. The origin of the receptors is a woman older than 75 with active or convalescent COVID-19. Both conserved end residues are part of each CDR3. The order of the fields is D gene, V gene, J gene, clone size, CDR3 protein, CDR3 DNA. D genes are given only for firm matches. The size of a clone is reported for some rows only, either as once, few or many, or as a class for expanded clones.

D: NA
V: TRBV1
J: TRBJ2-3
size: few
CDR3: CTSSQDGGSDPDTQYF
DNA: TGCACCAGCAGCCAAGACGGCGGGAGCGACCCAGATACGCAGTATTTT

D: TRBD1
V: TRBV24-1
J: TRBJ2-1
size: few
CDR3: CATSDPGQGAQNEQFF
DNA: TGTGCCACCAGTGATCCGGGACAGGGGGCGCAGAATGAGCAGTTCTTC

D: NA
V: TRBV7-6
J: TRBJ2-1
size: few
CDR3: CASSLRGDNEQFF
DNA: TGTGCCAGCAGCTTAAGGGGCGACAATGAGCAGTTCTTC

D: NA
V: TRBV30
J: TRBJ2-3
size: once
CDR3: CAWSVQHTQYF
DNA: TGTGCCTGGAGTGTACAACATACGCAGTATTTT

D: NA
V: TRBV10-3
J: TRBJ1-1
size: once
CDR3: CAISSGRATEAFF
DNA: TGTGCCATCAGCAGCGGGAGGGCCACTGAAGCTTTCTTT

D: NA
V: TRBV5-1
J: TRBJ2-2
size: NA
CDR3: CASSLRPIASGELFF
DNA: TGCGCCAGCAGCCTCAGACCCATAGCGTCCGGGGAGCTGTTTTTT

D: NA
V: TRBV19
J: TRBJ2-3
size: NA
CDR3: CASSIRAGGSTDTQYF
DNA: TGTGCCAGTAGTATCCGCGCCGGCGGTAGCACAGATACGCAGTATTTT

D: TRBD1
V: TRBV7-6
J: TRBJ2-2
size: NA
CDR3: CASRRRQGNTGELFF
DNA: TGTGCCAGCAGGCGGAGACAGGGCAACACCGGGGAGCTGTTTTTT

D: TRBD2
V: TRBV30
J: TRBJ2-1
size: NA
CDR3: CAWSVRGRVYNEQFF
DNA: TGTGCCTGGAGTGTACGCGGGAGGGTCTACAATGAGCAGTTCTTC

D: TRBD1
V: TRBV5-8
J: TRBJ1-2
size: few
CDR3: CASSLRTGNYGYTF
DNA: TGTGCCAGCAGCCTGAGGACAGGAAACTATGGCTACACCTTC

D: TRBD2
V: TRBV10-3
J: TRBJ2-1
size: NA
CDR3: CAISESAGAYEQFF
DNA: TGTGCCATCAGTGAATCAGCGGGAGCCTATGAGCAGTTCTTC

D: NA
V: TRBV29-1
J: TRBJ1-3
size: few
CDR3: CSVGAGSVPGNTIYF
DNA: TGCAGCGTTGGTGCGGGGTCCGTACCTGGAAACACCATATATTTT

D: TRBD1
V: TRBV18
J: TRBJ2-7
size: NA
CDR3: CASALDRNSYEQYF
DNA: TGTGCCAGCGCCCTGGACAGGAACTCCTACGAGCAGTACTTC

D: NA
V: TRBV24-1
J: TRBJ2-1
size: NA
CDR3: CATSVSRADEQFF
DNA: TGTGCCACCAGTGTCAGTAGAGCGGACGAGCAGTTCTTC

D: NA
V: TRBV10-3
J: TRBJ2-7
size: NA
CDR3: CAISESRQLGEQYF
DNA: TGTGCCATCAGTGAGTCGCGACAGTTGGGCGAGCAGTACTTC

D: NA
V: TRBV9
J: TRBJ2-2
size: NA
CDR3: CASSVGPVAEGNTGELFF
DNA: TGTGCCAGCAGCGTAGGCCCCGTGGCGGAGGGAAACACCGGGGAGCTGTTTTTT

D: TRBD2
V: TRBV11-3
J: TRBJ2-1
size: NA
CDR3: CASRRGLVFYNEQFF
DNA: TGTGCCAGCAGAAGAGGACTAGTCTTCTACAATGAGCAGTTCTTC

D: NA
V: TRBV9
J: TRBJ2-5
size: NA
CDR3: CASSVGVRDTQETQYF
DNA: TGTGCCAGCAGCGTAGGAGTTAGGGACACGCAAGAGACCCAGTACTTC

D: TRBD2
V: TRBV7-2
J: TRBJ2-7
size: NA
CDR3: CATRASGSYEQYF
DNA: TGTGCCACAAGGGCTAGCGGGAGCTACGAGCAGTACTTC

D: TRBD2
V: TRBV3-1/TRBV3-2
J: TRBJ2-5
size: NA
CDR3: CASSQLADQETQYF
DNA: TGTGCCAGCAGCCAACTAGCGGACCAAGAGACCCAGTACTTC

D: TRBD2
V: TRBV20-1
J: TRBJ2-1
size: NA
CDR3: CSASSFTSGSNEQFF
DNA: TGCAGTGCTAGTAGTTTCACTAGCGGGAGCAATGAGCAGTTCTTC

D: TRBD1
V: TRBV29-1
J: TRBJ1-2
size: NA
CDR3: CSVSGTGVGYTF
DNA: TGCAGCGTTAGTGGGACAGGGGTTGGCTACACCTTC

D: TRBD2
V: TRBV7-2
J: TRBJ2-1
size: once
CDR3: CASSSNSGTQQFF
DNA: TGTGCCAGCAGCTCAAATAGCGGGACTCAGCAGTTCTTC

D: TRBD2
V: TRBV12-3/TRBV12-4
J: TRBJ2-1
size: NA
CDR3: CASILAGGYEQFF
DNA: TGTGCCAGCATACTAGCGGGAGGTTATGAGCAGTTCTTC

D: TRBD1
V: TRBV6-1
J: TRBJ1-2
size: NA
CDR3: CASSEGPGQGVYGYTF
DNA: TGTGCCAGCAGTGAAGGTCCGGGACAGGGGGTCTATGGCTACACCTTC

D: TRBD2
V: TRBV5-6
J: TRBJ2-7
size: NA
CDR3: CASSISGGRDEQYF
DNA: TGTGCCAGCAGCATTAGCGGGGGGAGGGACGAGCAGTACTTC

D: TRBD1
V: TRBV7-8
J: TRBJ2-1
size: NA
CDR3: CASSYRDSSYNEQFF
DNA: TGTGCCAGCAGCTATAGGGACAGCTCCTACAATGAGCAGTTCTTC

D: NA
V: TRBV28
J: TRBJ1-6
size: NA
CDR3: CASSWIQGGTRSPLHF
DNA: TGTGCCAGCAGTTGGATACAGGGTGGAACGCGTTCACCCCTCCACTTT

D: NA
V: TRBV5-4
J: TRBJ1-2
size: many
CDR3: CASSYPGLSHGYTF
DNA: TGTGCCAGCAGCTACCCAGGGCTCAGCCATGGCTACACCTTC

D: TRBD1
V: TRBV19
J: TRBJ1-1
size: many
CDR3: CASSLTGGYTEAFF
DNA: TGTGCCAGTAGCCTTACAGGGGGCTACACTGAAGCTTTCTTT

D: NA
V: TRBV2
J: TRBJ1-3
size: NA
CDR3: CASSVLRENTIYF
DNA: TGTGCCAGCAGCGTCCTGAGGGAAAACACCATATATTTT

D: TRBD2
V: TRBV4-1
J: TRBJ2-7
size: NA
CDR3: CASSLGYRTSGSSYEQYF
DNA: TGCGCCAGCAGCCTTGGGTATCGGACTAGCGGGAGCTCCTACGAGCAGTACTTC

D: NA
V: TRBV21-1
J: TRBJ2-1
size: NA
CDR3: CASSKPGLAGLGPTQFF
DNA: TGTGCCAGCAGCAAGCCAGGACTAGCGGGACTCGGCCCCACTCAGTTCTTC

D: NA
V: TRBV5-4
J: TRBJ1-4
size: NA
CDR3: CASSLTGAATNEKLFF
DNA: TGTGCCAGCAGCTTGACAGGAGCAGCAACTAATGAAAAACTGTTTTTT

D: NA
V: TRBV20-1
J: TRBJ1-1
size: NA
CDR3: CSAETGTEAFF
DNA: TGCAGTGCCGAGACGGGGACTGAAGCTTTCTTT

D: NA
V: TRBV10-3
J: TRBJ2-7
size: NA
CDR3: CAIRHGDFEVKQYF
DNA: TGTGCCATCAGACATGGGGACTTCGAAGTCAAGCAGTACTTC

D: TRBD1
V: TRBV7-2
J: TRBJ1-4
size: once
CDR3: CASSFGTVNEKLFF
DNA: TGTGCCAGCAGCTTCGGGACAGTTAATGAAAAACTGTTTTTT

D: NA
V: TRBV6-5
J: TRBJ1-6
size: NA
CDR3: CASSYSTGFNSPLHF
DNA: TGTGCCAGCAGTTACTCGACGGGTTTCAATTCACCCCTCCACTTT

D: NA
V: TRBV5-6
J: TRBJ2-7
size: NA
CDR3: CASSLRDTVLQRDEQYF
DNA: TGTGCCAGCAGCTTGAGGGACACGGTTCTACAGCGCGACGAGCAGTACTTC

D: TRBD2
V: TRBV7-8
J: TRBJ2-3
size: NA
CDR3: CASSQGQRGTTDTQYF
DNA: TGTGCCAGCAGCCAGGGCCAGCGGGGGACCACAGATACGCAGTATTTT

D: NA
V: TRBV2
J: TRBJ1-2
size: once
CDR3: CASSAQVNYGYTF
DNA: TGTGCCAGCAGTGCTCAGGTTAACTATGGCTACACCTTC

D: TRBD2
V: TRBV5-1
J: TRBJ2-5
size: once
CDR3: CASSLAPSGRAWETQYF
DNA: TGCGCCAGCAGCTTGGCCCCAAGCGGGAGGGCCTGGGAGACCCAGTACTTC

D: NA
V: TRBV4-2
J: TRBJ1-3
size: once
CDR3: CASSREQGNGNTIYF
DNA: TGTGCCAGCAGCCGGGAACAGGGTAATGGAAACACCATATATTTT

D: NA
V: TRBV19
J: TRBJ2-1
size: NA
CDR3: CASKQYNEQFF
DNA: TGTGCCAGTAAACAATACAATGAGCAGTTCTTC

D: NA
V: TRBV5-1
J: TRBJ1-2
size: many
CDR3: CASSLERGIYTF
DNA: TGCGCCAGCAGCTTGGAGAGAGGGATCTACACCTTC

D: NA
V: TRBV18
J: TRBJ1-1
size: NA
CDR3: CASSPMASGVNTEAFF
DNA: TGTGCCAGCTCCCCAATGGCCTCAGGTGTGAACACTGAAGCTTTCTTT

D: TRBD2
V: TRBV19
J: TRBJ2-1
size: few
CDR3: CASSADLVAGGYEQFF
DNA: TGTGCCAGTAGTGCTGATTTGGTAGCGGGAGGGTATGAGCAGTTCTTC

D: TRBD2
V: TRBV27
J: TRBJ2-1
size: NA
CDR3: CASSLSVLAGIAEQFF
DNA: TGTGCCAGCAGTTTATCGGTCCTAGCGGGAATAGCTGAGCAGTTCTTC

D: TRBD1
V: TRBV6-6
J: TRBJ1-5
size: NA
CDR3: CASSYSGTVSNQPQHF
DNA: TGTGCCAGCAGTTACTCCGGGACAGTAAGTAATCAGCCCCAGCATTTT

D: TRBD2
V: TRBV5-1
J: TRBJ2-5
size: NA
CDR3: CASSSIGTSGQETQYF
DNA: TGCGCCAGCAGCTCCATAGGAACTAGCGGCCAAGAGACCCAGTACTTC

D: TRBD1
V: TRBV5-4
J: TRBJ2-1
size: few
CDR3: CASSLDGRGTEFF
DNA: TGTGCCAGCAGCTTGGATGGCAGGGGGACGGAGTTCTTC

D: TRBD1
V: TRBV9
J: TRBJ1-2
size: NA
CDR3: CASSASRDSLYGYTF
DNA: TGTGCCAGCAGCGCGTCCCGGGACAGCCTCTATGGCTACACCTTC

D: TRBD2
V: TRBV5-1
J: TRBJ2-2
size: NA
CDR3: CASSAGNSGRPGELFF
DNA: TGCGCCAGCAGCGCAGGGAATAGCGGGAGGCCCGGGGAGCTGTTTTTT

D: TRBD1
V: TRBV7-9
J: TRBJ2-7
size: NA
CDR3: CASSPRIGGQGLSYEQYF
DNA: TGTGCCAGCAGCCCCCGGATTGGGGGACAGGGGCTTTCCTACGAGCAGTACTTC

D: NA
V: TRBV5-6
J: TRBJ1-1
size: many
CDR3: CASSLRGTEAFF
DNA: TGTGCCAGCAGCTTGCGGGGCACTGAAGCTTTCTTT

D: TRBD1
V: TRBV6-5
J: TRBJ2-7
size: NA
CDR3: CASSPRQGNEQYF
DNA: TGTGCCAGCAGTCCCAGACAGGGAAACGAGCAGTACTTC

D: TRBD1
V: TRBV28
J: TRBJ2-3
size: NA
CDR3: CASSSDRVEDTQYF
DNA: TGTGCCAGCAGTTCCGACAGGGTCGAAGATACGCAGTATTTT

D: NA
V: TRBV4-2
J: TRBJ2-2
size: few
CDR3: CASSPRDSSGGELFF
DNA: TGTGCCAGCAGCCCGCGGGACTCTTCGGGCGGGGAGCTGTTTTTT

D: TRBD1
V: TRBV5-1
J: TRBJ1-2
size: few
CDR3: CASSSRDRVYGYTF
DNA: TGCGCCAGCAGCTCCCGGGACAGGGTCTATGGCTACACCTTC

D: TRBD2
V: TRBV3-1/TRBV3-2
J: TRBJ2-1
size: NA
CDR3: CASSQNRLPGTSGINEQFF
DNA: TGTGCCAGCAGCCAGAACAGGTTGCCCGGGACTAGCGGGATCAATGAGCAGTTCTTC